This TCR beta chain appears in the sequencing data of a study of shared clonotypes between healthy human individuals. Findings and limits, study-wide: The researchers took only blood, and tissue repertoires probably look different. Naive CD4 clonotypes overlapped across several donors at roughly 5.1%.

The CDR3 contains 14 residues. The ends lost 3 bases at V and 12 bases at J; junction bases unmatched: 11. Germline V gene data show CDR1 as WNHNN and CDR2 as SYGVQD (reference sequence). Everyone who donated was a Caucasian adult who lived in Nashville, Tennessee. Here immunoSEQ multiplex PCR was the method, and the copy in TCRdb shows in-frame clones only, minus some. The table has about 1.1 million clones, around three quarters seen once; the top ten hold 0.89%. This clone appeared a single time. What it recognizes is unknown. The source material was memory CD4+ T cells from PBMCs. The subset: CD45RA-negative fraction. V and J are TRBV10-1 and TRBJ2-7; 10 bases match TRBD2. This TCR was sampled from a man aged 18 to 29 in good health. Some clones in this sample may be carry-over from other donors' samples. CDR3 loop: CASSDLASGSPRYF. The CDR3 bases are TGCGCCAGCAGTGATTTGGCTAGCGGGAGCCCCAGGTACTTC.